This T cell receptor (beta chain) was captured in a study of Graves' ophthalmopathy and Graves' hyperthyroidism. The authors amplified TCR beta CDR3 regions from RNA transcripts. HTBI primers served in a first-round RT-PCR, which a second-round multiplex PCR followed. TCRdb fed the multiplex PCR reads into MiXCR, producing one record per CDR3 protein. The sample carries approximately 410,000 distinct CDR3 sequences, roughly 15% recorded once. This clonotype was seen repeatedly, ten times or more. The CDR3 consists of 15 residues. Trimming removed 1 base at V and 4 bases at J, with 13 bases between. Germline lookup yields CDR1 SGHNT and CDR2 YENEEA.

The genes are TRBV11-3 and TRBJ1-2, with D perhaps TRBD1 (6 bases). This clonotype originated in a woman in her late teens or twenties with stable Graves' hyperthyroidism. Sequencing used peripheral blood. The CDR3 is CASSLGPGTFYGYTF. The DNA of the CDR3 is TGTGCCAGCAGCTTAGGTCCCGGGACATTCTATGGCTACACCTTC.